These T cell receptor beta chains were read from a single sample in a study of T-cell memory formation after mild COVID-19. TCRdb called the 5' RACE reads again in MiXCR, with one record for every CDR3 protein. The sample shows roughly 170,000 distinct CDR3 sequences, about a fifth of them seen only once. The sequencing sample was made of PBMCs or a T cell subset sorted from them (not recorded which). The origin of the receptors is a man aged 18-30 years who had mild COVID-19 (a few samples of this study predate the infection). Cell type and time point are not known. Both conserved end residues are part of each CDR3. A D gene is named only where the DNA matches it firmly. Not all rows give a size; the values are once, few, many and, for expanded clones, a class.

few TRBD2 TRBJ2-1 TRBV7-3 TGTGCCAGCAGTTATAGCGGGGGGAGCTCCTACAATGAGCAGTTCTTC CASSYSGGSSYNEQFF
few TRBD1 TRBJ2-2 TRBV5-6 TGTGCCAGCAGCTTAAGGACAGGCAACACCGGGGAGCTGTTTTTT CASSLRTGNTGELFF
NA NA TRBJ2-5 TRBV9 TGTGCCAGCAGCCCTCGGACAGGGACTAATGAGACCCAGTACTTC CASSPRTGTNETQYF
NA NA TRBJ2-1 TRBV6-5 TGTGCCAGCAGTTACTCGAATAAGCAGTTCTTC CASSYSNKQFF
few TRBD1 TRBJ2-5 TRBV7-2 TGTGCCAGCAGCTTCGCGAAAGGGGGCGGCGAGACCCAGTACTTC CASSFAKGGGETQYF
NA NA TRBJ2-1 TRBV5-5 TGTGCCAGCAGCTCAGGACAGACATCTGAGCAGTTCTTC CASSSGQTSEQFF
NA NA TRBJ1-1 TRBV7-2 TGTGCCAGCAGCCCCCGTGGCAGGGGAAAAAAGGGCACTGAAGCTTTCTTT CASSPRGRGKKGTEAFF
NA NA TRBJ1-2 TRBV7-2 TGTGCCATCTGGGGGTCGGGATGGCTCTATGGCTACACCTTC CAIWGSGWLYGYTF
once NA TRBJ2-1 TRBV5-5 TGTGCCAGCTCCACGGGGTTGTACAATGAGCAGTTCTTC CASSTGLYNEQFF
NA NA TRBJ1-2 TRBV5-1 TGCGCCAGCAGCTCCTCGGACGTCACCCTCACCTTC CASSSSDVTLTF
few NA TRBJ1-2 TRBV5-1 TGCGCCAGCAGAGGTTCCCAGACGGATGGCTACACCTTC CASRGSQTDGYTF
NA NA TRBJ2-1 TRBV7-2 TGTGCCAGCAGCTTAGTTTTACAGGGACACAATGAGCAGTTCTTC CASSLVLQGHNEQFF
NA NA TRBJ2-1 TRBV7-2 TGTGCCAGCAGCTTTACGGGTACGGGATACAATGAGCAGTTCTTC CASSFTGTGYNEQFF